This is a list of T cell receptor beta chains from one sample in a study of cytomegalovirus exposure and HLA in healthy donors. This table comes from immunoSEQ multiplex PCR, and its TCRdb copy is limited to in-frame clones, with some not included. Of approximately 190,000 clones in the sample, around 85% were seen once. What was sequenced was PBMCs. These receptors were obtained from a man between 50 and 59 years old in good health and CMV-seronegative. Each CDR3 is given with its conserved first and last residue. The D gene is left open where the match is weak. Expanded clones get a size class; other rows say once, few or many, or leave the size out.

DNA: TGTGCCAGTAGTATCGGGGGGAGGGGGAGCAATCAGCCCCAGCATTTT; CDR3: CASSIGGRGSNQPQHF; size: -; J: TRBJ1-5; D: -; V: TRBV19
DNA: TGCAGCGTGGGGAGGACAGATACGCAGTATTTT; CDR3: CSVGRTDTQYF; size: -; J: TRBJ2-3; D: -; V: TRBV29-1
DNA: TGTGCCAGCAGCTTTTTCATCTCCTACGAGCAGTACTTC; CDR3: CASSFFISYEQYF; size: -; J: TRBJ2-7; D: -; V: TRBV11-2
DNA: TGCAGCTCTAGTCCAGGGGCAGATACCGGGGAGCTGTTTTTT; CDR3: CSSSPGADTGELFF; size: -; J: TRBJ2-2; D: -; V: TRBV29-1
DNA: TGTGCCAGCAGCTTAGTCGGCGGGGGGGCCAATGAGCAGTTCTTC; CDR3: CASSLVGGGANEQFF; size: -; J: TRBJ2-1; D: TRBD2; V: TRBV7-2
DNA: TGTGCCAGCAGCCCGTACGGGGGGCAGGATGGCTACACCTTC; CDR3: CASSPYGGQDGYTF; size: -; J: TRBJ1-2; D: -; V: TRBV28
DNA: TGCGCCAGCAGCCAAGATTTAGCGGGGGGGAGGGAGACCCAGTACTTC; CDR3: CASSQDLAGGRETQYF; size: -; J: TRBJ2-5; D: TRBD2; V: TRBV4-1
DNA: TGTGCCTGGTCAGGGCAGGGCTATCAGCCCCAGCATTTT; CDR3: CAWSGQGYQPQHF; size: -; J: TRBJ1-5; D: -; V: TRBV30
DNA: TGTGCCAGCAGCGCCGTACAGGGTGATAGTGAAAAACTGTTTTTT; CDR3: CASSAVQGDSEKLFF; size: -; J: TRBJ1-4; D: -; V: TRBV9
DNA: TGTGCCAGCAGCAGCGGACAGCCGAACACTGAAGCTTTCTTT; CDR3: CASSSGQPNTEAFF; size: -; J: TRBJ1-1; D: -; V: TRBV7-6
DNA: TGTGCCAGCAGTCCTTTTGGGGGGGACACAGATACGCAGTATTTT; CDR3: CASSPFGGDTDTQYF; size: -; J: TRBJ2-3; D: TRBD2; V: TRBV6-5
DNA: TGTGCCAGCAGAGCGGGGCGTTCTGAGCAGTTCTTC; CDR3: CASRAGRSEQFF; size: -; J: TRBJ2-1; D: TRBD2; V: TRBV28
DNA: TGTGCCAGCAGCCGCCTAGGGGGCAGTGCCCAGCATTTT; CDR3: CASSRLGGSAQHF; size: -; J: TRBJ1-5; D: TRBD1; V: TRBV11-1
DNA: TGTGCCAGCAGCCACGGACTGACCTACGAGCAGTACTTC; CDR3: CASSHGLTYEQYF; size: -; J: TRBJ2-7; D: -; V: TRBV14
DNA: TGTGCCAGCAGGCGCGCGACAGGGCAGATAGATCGGCTGTTTTTT; CDR3: CASRRATGQIDRLFF; size: -; J: TRBJ2-2; D: TRBD1; V: TRBV6-5
DNA: TGTGCCACCAGCAGACGAGCGGGGGGGTATATTGAGCAGTTCTTC; CDR3: CATSRRAGGYIEQFF; size: -; J: TRBJ2-1; D: TRBD2; V: TRBV15
DNA: TGTGCCAGCAGCCAAGGAATGGACAGGGTATCAGGAAACACCATATATTTT; CDR3: CASSQGMDRVSGNTIYF; size: -; J: TRBJ1-3; D: TRBD1; V: TRBV4-2
DNA: TGTGCCAGTAGTATGAGGACAGCCTACAATGAGCAGTTCTTC; CDR3: CASSMRTAYNEQFF; size: once; J: TRBJ2-1; D: -; V: TRBV19
DNA: TGCGCCAGCAGCTGGACAGTCACCGGGGAGCTGTTTTTT; CDR3: CASSWTVTGELFF; size: -; J: TRBJ2-2; D: -; V: TRBV5-1
DNA: TGTGCCAGCGGGGTCGACAGGCGCGAGCAGTACTTC; CDR3: CASGVDRREQYF; size: -; J: TRBJ2-7; D: -; V: TRBV2
DNA: TGTGCCAGCACTTGGTTGGGCCCAAACAATGAGCAGTTCTTC; CDR3: CASTWLGPNNEQFF; size: -; J: TRBJ2-1; D: -; V: TRBV6-1
DNA: TGCGCCAGCAGCGCCCCTTCCACAGTCTACGAGCAGTACTTC; CDR3: CASSAPSTVYEQYF; size: -; J: TRBJ2-7; D: -; V: TRBV5-1
DNA: TGTGCCAGCAGTCTAAACTCTGGAAACACCATATATTTT; CDR3: CASSLNSGNTIYF; size: -; J: TRBJ1-3; D: -; V: TRBV9
DNA: TGTGCCAGCTCACCACCCCAGGGGGCGCGAGCTGAAGCTTTCTTT; CDR3: CASSPPQGARAEAFF; size: -; J: TRBJ1-1; D: TRBD1; V: TRBV18
DNA: TGTGCCAGCACGCGGGGGGCGGCGAACACCGGGGAGCTGTTTTTT; CDR3: CASTRGAANTGELFF; size: -; J: TRBJ2-2; D: TRBD2; V: TRBV2
DNA: TGTGCCACCATAGGGGACACCGGGGAGCTGTTTTTT; CDR3: CATIGDTGELFF; size: -; J: TRBJ2-2; D: -; V: TRBV10-3
DNA: TGCGCCAGCAGCTTGGGCAACAGGCCTGAAGCTTTCTTT; CDR3: CASSLGNRPEAFF; size: once; J: TRBJ1-1; D: -; V: TRBV5-1
DNA: TGTGCCAGCAGTTTATCGATAGCAGGGGGCAGTGGCTACACCTTC; CDR3: CASSLSIAGGSGYTF; size: -; J: TRBJ1-2; D: TRBD1; V: TRBV27
DNA: TGTGCCAGCAGTTACCGCGGTAGTCAGCCCCAGCATTTT; CDR3: CASSYRGSQPQHF; size: -; J: TRBJ1-5; D: -; V: TRBV6-5